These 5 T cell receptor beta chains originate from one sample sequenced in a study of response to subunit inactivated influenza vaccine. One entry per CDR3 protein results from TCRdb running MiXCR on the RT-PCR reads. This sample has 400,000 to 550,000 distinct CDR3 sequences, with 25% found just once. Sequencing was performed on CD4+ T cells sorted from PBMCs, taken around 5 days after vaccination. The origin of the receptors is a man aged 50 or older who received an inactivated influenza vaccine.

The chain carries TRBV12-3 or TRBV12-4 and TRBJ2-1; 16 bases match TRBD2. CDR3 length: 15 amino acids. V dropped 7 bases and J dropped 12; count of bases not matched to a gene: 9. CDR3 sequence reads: CASTTGTSGRARQFF. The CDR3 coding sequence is TGTGCCAGCACCACCGGGACTAGCGGGAGGGCTCGGCAGTTCTTC.

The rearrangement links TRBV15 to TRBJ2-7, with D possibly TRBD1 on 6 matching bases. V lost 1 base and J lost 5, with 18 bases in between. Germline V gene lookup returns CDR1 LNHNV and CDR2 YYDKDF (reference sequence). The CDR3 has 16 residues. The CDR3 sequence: CATSRAGWQGFNEQYF. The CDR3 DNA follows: TGTGCCACCAGCAGAGCGGGGTGGCAGGGGTTCAACGAGCAGTACTTC. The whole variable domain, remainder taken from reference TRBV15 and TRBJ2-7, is DAMVIQNPRYQVTQFGKPVTLSCSQTLNHNVMYWYQQKSSQAPKLLFHYYDKDFNNEADTPDNFQSRRPNTSFCFLDIRSPGLGDTAMYLCATSRAGWQGFNEQYFGPGTRLTVT.

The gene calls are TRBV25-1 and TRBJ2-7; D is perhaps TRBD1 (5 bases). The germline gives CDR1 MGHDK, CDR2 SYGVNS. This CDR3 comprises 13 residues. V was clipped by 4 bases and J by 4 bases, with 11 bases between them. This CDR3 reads CASSGPQGYEQYF. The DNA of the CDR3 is TGTGCCAGCAGTGGGCCTCAGGGATACGAGCAGTACTTC.

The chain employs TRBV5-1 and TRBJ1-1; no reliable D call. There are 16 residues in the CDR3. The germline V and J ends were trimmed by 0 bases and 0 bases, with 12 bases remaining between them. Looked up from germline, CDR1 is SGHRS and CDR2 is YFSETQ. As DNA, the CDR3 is TGCGCCAGCAGCTTGGGGGGTTTAGGCATGAACACTGAAGCTTTCTTT. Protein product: CASSLGGLGMNTEAFF.

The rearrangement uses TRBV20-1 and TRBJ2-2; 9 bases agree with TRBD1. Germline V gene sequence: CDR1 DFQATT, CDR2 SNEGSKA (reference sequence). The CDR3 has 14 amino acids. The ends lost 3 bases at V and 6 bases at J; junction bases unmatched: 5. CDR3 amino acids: CSARGQGSSGELFF. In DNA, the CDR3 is TGCAGTGCTAGGGGACAGGGATCCTCCGGGGAGCTGTTTTTT.